A selection of T cell receptor beta chains follows, all from one sample in a study of T cell responses to AZD1222 COVID-19 vaccine. Measured with immunoSEQ multiplex PCR; TCRdb has only the in-frame clones, and not every one. The repertoire has about 84,000 clones, around 90% of them found once; the top ten carry under 14%. This sample comprised peripheral blood, obtained 28 days after the second AZD1222 dose. These receptor sequences come from an adult who received the AZD1222 COVID-19 vaccine. CDR3s include the opening cysteine and the closing phenylalanine or tryptophan. The order of the fields is V gene, clone size, J gene, D gene, CDR3 protein, CDR3 DNA. D genes are given only for firm matches. Clone size is shown for a subset of rows, as once, few, many or a class of expanded clone.

V: TRBV21-1; size: NA; J: TRBJ1-2; D: NA; CDR3: CASTRSSRDGYTF; DNA: TGTGCCAGCACCCGCTCGTCGAGGGATGGCTACACCTTC
V: TRBV7-9; size: NA; J: TRBJ1-2; D: TRBD1; CDR3: CASSELTGGFAYTF; DNA: TGTGCCAGCAGCGAATTGACAGGGGGCTTTGCCTACACCTTC
V: TRBV5-4; size: NA; J: TRBJ1-4; D: TRBD1; CDR3: CASSMTGTGNEKLFF; DNA: TGTGCCAGCAGCATGACCGGGACAGGGAATGAAAAACTGTTTTTT
V: TRBV18; size: NA; J: TRBJ1-1; D: TRBD1; CDR3: CASSGLRGQSEAFF; DNA: TGTGCCAGCTCCGGGCTCAGGGGGCAGTCTGAAGCTTTCTTT
V: TRBV18; size: NA; J: TRBJ1-2; D: NA; CDR3: CASSPRGDTYGYTF; DNA: TGTGCCAGCTCACCACGGGGGGACACCTATGGCTACACCTTC
V: TRBV28; size: once; J: TRBJ1-4; D: NA; CDR3: CASSFGGTSFGGNNEKLFF; DNA: TGTGCCAGCAGTTTCGGCGGCACATCTTTCGGGGGTAATAATGAAAAACTGTTTTTT
V: TRBV19; size: few; J: TRBJ1-4; D: NA; CDR3: CANTSPGTNEKLFF; DNA: TGTGCCAACACCTCTCCCGGCACTAATGAAAAACTGTTTTTT
V: TRBV7-2; size: NA; J: TRBJ1-5; D: NA; CDR3: CASSLAFRAQPQHF; DNA: TGTGCCAGCAGCTTAGCGTTTCGGGCTCAGCCCCAGCATTTT
V: TRBV12-3/TRBV12-4; size: NA; J: TRBJ2-1; D: TRBD2; CDR3: CASSLGGGRQFF; DNA: TGTGCCAGCAGTTTGGGCGGGGGTCGACAGTTCTTC
V: TRBV5-4; size: NA; J: TRBJ2-5; D: NA; CDR3: CASSLVGAFQETQYF; DNA: TGTGCCAGCAGCTTGGTTGGAGCTTTCCAAGAGACCCAGTACTTC
V: TRBV6-5; size: NA; J: TRBJ2-7; D: NA; CDR3: CASSYSGAYSYEQYF; DNA: TGTGCCAGCAGTTACTCCGGGGCATACTCCTACGAGCAGTACTTC
V: TRBV18; size: few; J: TRBJ2-7; D: NA; CDR3: CASSPDRGSHEQYF; DNA: TGTGCCAGCTCACCGGACAGAGGTAGCCACGAGCAGTACTTC
V: TRBV4-3; size: NA; J: TRBJ2-1; D: TRBD1; CDR3: CASSPETQGAGEQFF; DNA: TGCGCCAGCAGCCCTGAGACCCAGGGGGCGGGTGAGCAGTTCTTC
V: TRBV3-1/TRBV3-2; size: NA; J: TRBJ2-4; D: NA; CDR3: CASSQDGEMLAKNIQYF; DNA: TGTGCCAGCAGCCAAGATGGGGAGATGCTAGCCAAAAACATTCAGTACTTC
V: TRBV19; size: NA; J: TRBJ1-2; D: NA; CDR3: CASRSGGGSNYGYTF; DNA: TGTGCCAGTAGATCTGGCGGCGGCTCTAACTATGGCTACACCTTC
V: TRBV28; size: few; J: TRBJ1-1; D: NA; CDR3: CASSPPGVWGTEAFF; DNA: TGTGCCAGCAGTCCCCCTGGGGTTTGGGGGACTGAAGCTTTCTTT
V: TRBV5-1; size: NA; J: TRBJ2-5; D: NA; CDR3: CASSSGQETQYF; DNA: TGCGCCAGCAGCTCGGGTCAAGAGACCCAGTACTTC
V: TRBV3-1/TRBV3-2; size: NA; J: TRBJ2-7; D: NA; CDR3: CASSSSYEQYF; DNA: TGTGCCAGCAGCTCCTCCTACGAGCAGTACTTC
V: TRBV3-1/TRBV3-2; size: NA; J: TRBJ2-7; D: NA; CDR3: CASSRVRGWAGASYEQYF; DNA: TGTGCCAGCAGCCGAGTGCGTGGTTGGGCGGGGGCCTCCTACGAGCAGTACTTC
V: TRBV6-1; size: NA; J: TRBJ2-7; D: TRBD1; CDR3: CASSAPRQGVSYEQYF; DNA: TGTGCCAGCAGTGCACCAAGACAGGGCGTTAGTTACGAGCAGTACTTC
V: TRBV5-1; size: NA; J: TRBJ2-1; D: NA; CDR3: CASSLGPSYNEQFF; DNA: TGCGCCAGCAGCTTAGGACCATCCTACAATGAGCAGTTCTTC
V: TRBV7-9; size: once; J: TRBJ2-5; D: TRBD1; CDR3: CASSMTGAETQYF; DNA: TGTGCCAGCAGCATGACAGGGGCAGAGACCCAGTACTTC
V: TRBV5-6; size: few; J: TRBJ2-5; D: TRBD2; CDR3: CASSQSGGAETQYF; DNA: TGTGCCAGCAGTCAAAGCGGGGGGGCAGAGACCCAGTACTTC
V: TRBV3-1/TRBV3-2; size: NA; J: TRBJ1-4; D: NA; CDR3: CASSQEQSRARGNEKLFF; DNA: TGTGCCAGCAGCCAAGAGCAATCCCGAGCCCGTGGTAATGAAAAACTGTTTTTT
V: TRBV7-2; size: NA; J: TRBJ2-3; D: NA; CDR3: CASSPQGGGLSTDTQYF; DNA: TGTGCCAGCAGCCCCCAAGGGGGGGGGCTAAGCACAGATACGCAGTATTTT
V: TRBV9; size: NA; J: TRBJ2-7; D: NA; CDR3: CASSPSGTVLSEQYF; DNA: TGTGCCAGCAGCCCCTCCGGGACGGTCCTTTCCGAGCAGTACTTC
V: TRBV10-3; size: NA; J: TRBJ2-5; D: NA; CDR3: CAISDGSETQYF; DNA: TGTGCCATCAGTGATGGTTCAGAGACCCAGTACTTC
V: TRBV10-3; size: NA; J: TRBJ1-6; D: NA; CDR3: CAISERRGTGNSPLHF; DNA: TGTGCCATCAGTGAGCGGAGGGGAACGGGTAATTCACCCCTCCACTTT
V: TRBV19; size: NA; J: TRBJ1-5; D: NA; CDR3: CASSLQGGNQPQHF; DNA: TGTGCCAGTAGTTTACAGGGTGGCAATCAGCCCCAGCATTTT
V: TRBV5-4; size: NA; J: TRBJ2-7; D: NA; CDR3: CASSFDRREQYF; DNA: TGTGCCAGCAGCTTTGACAGGAGGGAGCAGTACTTC
V: TRBV4-3; size: NA; J: TRBJ1-4; D: TRBD1; CDR3: CASSQGMTGGGEKLFF; DNA: TGCGCCAGCAGCCAAGGAATGACAGGGGGTGGTGAAAAACTGTTTTTT
V: TRBV20-1; size: NA; J: TRBJ2-3; D: NA; CDR3: CSASDRGANTQYF; DNA: TGCAGTGCTAGTGACCGGGGGGCGAATACGCAGTATTTT
V: TRBV7-9; size: NA; J: TRBJ2-1; D: NA; CDR3: CASSRGVRPGEQFF; DNA: TGTGCCAGCAGCAGAGGGGTTAGGCCGGGTGAGCAGTTCTTC
V: TRBV5-4; size: few; J: TRBJ2-7; D: NA; CDR3: CASSLKSQIERRSYEQYF; DNA: TGTGCCAGCAGCTTGAAAAGTCAAATCGAGCGGAGATCTTACGAGCAGTACTTC
V: TRBV30; size: NA; J: TRBJ2-7; D: NA; CDR3: CAWSLLYYEQYF; DNA: TGTGCCTGGTCCCTTTTATACTACGAGCAGTACTTC
V: TRBV7-8; size: few; J: TRBJ2-5; D: NA; CDR3: CASSRQETQYF; DNA: TGTGCCAGCAGCCGTCAAGAGACCCAGTACTTC
V: TRBV4-2; size: once; J: TRBJ1-1; D: NA; CDR3: CASSQVGSLGIAEAFF; DNA: TGTGCCAGCAGCCAAGTAGGGAGTCTTGGGATCGCTGAAGCTTTCTTT
V: TRBV12-5; size: NA; J: TRBJ2-2; D: NA; CDR3: CASGTGSNTGELFF; DNA: TGTGCTAGTGGGACAGGAAGTAACACCGGGGAGCTGTTTTTT
V: TRBV19; size: NA; J: TRBJ1-5; D: TRBD1; CDR3: CAGGTGLQPQHF; DNA: TGTGCGGGGGGGACAGGGCTCCAGCCCCAGCATTTT
V: TRBV7-2; size: NA; J: TRBJ2-7; D: NA; CDR3: CASRNPPTYEQYF; DNA: TGTGCCAGCAGAAACCCCCCCACCTACGAGCAGTACTTC
V: TRBV19; size: NA; J: TRBJ1-1; D: TRBD1; CDR3: CASSIRQGSTEAFF; DNA: TGTGCCAGTAGTATACGACAGGGGAGCACTGAAGCTTTCTTT